Reported below is one TCR beta chain. Its antigen is currently unknown. This sample was taken from a study of vaccination and CD4 T cells after COVID-19. About the study: SARS-CoV-2 was confirmed by nasal swab PCR; disease was mild in several, severe in one. Overlapping spike pools from SARS-CoV-2 and HCoV-NL63, HCoV-OC43 and HCoV-229E served as culture stimuli.

Treatment specified: approximately nine-day PBMC culture with coronavirus spike peptide pools or control peptides (ViraFEST assay). The study sequenced cultured CD4+ T cell DNA using the Oncomine TCR Beta short-read assay. One entry per CDR3 protein, called by TCRdb with MiXCR from the PCR reads. This table holds some 9,700 distinct CDR3 sequences, about two thirds found once. This CDR3 has 15 amino acids. V lost 6 bases, J lost 13 bases, and 22 bases lay in between. Study conclusions and caveats: Convalescent patients had 304 of 307 vaccine-specific clones showing spike mono-reactivity.

Source material: CD4+ T cells from blood, cultured in vitro. This clonotype originated in a human donor who had recovered from COVID-19. The gene calls are TRBV12-3 or TRBV12-4 and TRBJ1-6, with a weak D call TRBD1 (6 bases). The DNA of the CDR3 is TGTGCCAGCAGCTCAGGGGCCGGGGACGCCCCTCCCCTCCACTTT. As protein: CASSSGAGDAPPLHF.